This T cell receptor (beta chain) was profiled in a study of blood T cell repertoires in COVID-19. Per the original methods: Quantification of nucleated cells was approximated via reference gene primer amplification. Only in-frame clones appear in the TCRdb table, and some are missing; sequencing was by immunoSEQ multiplex PCR. V and J calls and clone size are as listed in that table; D and trimming were resolved from the DNA. The table shows approximately 280,000 clones, with approximately 88% occurring only once. Trimming removed 3 bases at V and 5 bases at J, with 11 bases between. Germline V gene data show CDR1 as ENHRY and CDR2 as SYGVKD. The CDR3 contains 13 residues.

The material sequenced was peripheral blood. The chain recombines TRBV10-3 with TRBJ2-7; tentative D call: TRBD2 (6 bases). This receptor was identified in a man aged 18 to 29 with active or convalescent COVID-19. The CDR3 loop reads CAISEVGTDEQYF. In DNA form, the CDR3 reads TGTGCCATCAGTGAAGTGGGGACTGACGAGCAGTACTTC.